This entry is about one T cell receptor (beta chain). Its antigen is as yet unknown. A much bigger clone sits one base away, suggesting this may be a read error. This record comes from a study of shared clonotypes between healthy human individuals. Trimming cost V 3 bases and J 2 bases, with 1 base left between them. The CDR3 consists of 11 residues. CDR1 SGHDT and CDR2 YYEEEE come from the germline V gene. Whole-study findings and limits: Exclusively blood specimens were collected; tissue repertoires likely differ. An expected dependence of interdonor clonotype sharing on sequencing depth was noted.

When replicate PCRs were run on sorted subsets, they used around 200 ng DNA, about 30,000 T cell genomes. The repertoire was sequenced with immunoSEQ multiplex PCR; TCRdb's copy has only in-frame clones and lacks some. This table has 2 million or so clones, roughly 95% appearing once. Terminally differentiated effector memory CD45RA+ cells were excluded by CCR7 positive selection of CD45RO-negative cells. Recent vaccinations or acute infections were absent in the healthy HIV-negative adult donors. This chain connects TRBV5-6 to TRBJ2-3, with D uncertain. Sequencing was performed on naive CD8+ T cells sorted from blood. This clonotype was sampled from a man aged 18 to 30 in good health. CDR3 in amino acids: CASSYTDTQYF. CDR3 coding DNA: TGTGCCAGCAGCTACACAGATACGCAGTATTTT. Using reference TRBV5-6 and TRBJ2-3 for the parts outside the CDR3, the full variable domain is DAGVTQSPTHLIKTRGQQVTLRCSPKSGHDTVSWYQQALGQGPQFIFQYYEEEERQRGNFPDRFSGHQFPNYSSELNVNALLLGDSALYLCASSYTDTQYFGPGTRLTVL.